Below are 9 T cell receptor beta chains sequenced from a single sample in a study of blood T cells in healthy people across ages. PCR was performed a second time for about 7 to 11 cycles using a sample-barcoded 5' primer and a J-beta primer mix. MiXCR, applied by TCRdb to the 5' RACE reads, yields one record per CDR3 protein. This sample has 600,000 to 800,000 distinct CDR3 sequences, with 52% found just once. Sequenced input: blood. Receptors were obtained from a woman of 80 years or more in good health.

This chain uses TRBV12-3 or TRBV12-4 with TRBJ2-5, with D perhaps matching TRBD1 or TRBD2 (5 bases each). The CDR3 loop spans 14 amino acids. The V gene lost 6 bases and the J gene lost 1 base, with 12 bases spanning the gap. Written as DNA, the CDR3 is TGTGCCAGCAGCACGGGACGGCCCCAAGAGACCCAGTACTTC. Its protein product is CASSTGRPQETQYF.

Worth noting for this clonotype: A junction end diverges from the germline sequence, so it may reflect a read error. This chain joins TRBV6-5 and TRBJ1-2, with D unclear. Looked up from germline, CDR1 is MNHEY and CDR2 is SVGAGI. This CDR3 is built from 13 residues. The CDR3 sequence: CASGYKWLHGYTF. The CDR3 nucleotides are TGTGCCAGCGGTTACAAGTGGTTGCATGGCTACACCTTC.

To note about this clonotype: Just one base apart from a much larger clone, this may be a read error. This sequence joins TRBV20-1 and TRBJ2-5, with D unresolved. The CDR3 has 11 amino acids. The V gene lost 8 bases and the J gene lost 11 bases, with 18 bases spanning the gap. Germline loops: CDR1 DFQATT, CDR2 SNEGSKA (reference sequence). The chain's CDR3 is CSTMGPVWQYF. The CDR3 bases are TGCAGTACAATGGGCCCAGTCTGGCAGTACTTC.

This clonotype has only one observation. J is TRBJ1-5 and V is TRBV5-1; D possibly corresponds to TRBD1 (6 bases). CDR3 length: 15 amino acids. V was cut by 4 bases and J by 0 bases, with 11 bases left in between. Germline V gene sequence: CDR1 SGHRS, CDR2 YFSETQ. This chain's CDR3 is CASSPGGASNQPQHF. CDR3 nucleotides: TGCGCCAGCAGCCCTGGGGGGGCTAGCAATCAGCCCCAGCATTTT.

This clonotype was found many times. The chain carries TRBV3-1 and TRBJ2-3; 13 bases align to TRBD2. V dropped 4 bases and J dropped 3; count of bases not matched to a gene: 4. Germline values: CDR1 LGHDT, CDR2 YNNKEL (reference sequence). The CDR3 is 16 amino acids. In nucleotides, the CDR3 is TGTGCCAGCAGCCTACTAGCGGGAGGGCCTACAGATACGCAGTATTTT. Translating gives CASSLLAGGPTDTQYF.

This clonotype showed up many times. The chain employs TRBV7-2 and TRBJ2-3, with TRBD1 matching 11 bases. The CDR3 runs to 17 residues. V lost 3 bases and J lost 4; bases outside the gene matches: 9. CDR1 is SGHTA, CDR2 FQGNSA, per germline. The CDR3 sequence: CASSFSGQGAGSDTQYF. The CDR3 DNA reads TGTGCCAGCAGCTTCTCAGGACAGGGGGCAGGGTCAGATACGCAGTATTTT.

This clonotype has more than one count but fewer than ten. This could be a read error, since a much larger clone is one nucleotide away. V and J are TRBV6-5 and TRBJ1-2, with TRBD1 identical over 7 bases. Germline CDR1 is MNHEY and CDR2 is SVGAGI. The length of the CDR3 is 14 residues. The CDR3 reads CASSDSGQYYGYTF. The DNA for the CDR3 is TGTGCCAGCAGTGACTCGGGACAGTACTATGGCTACACCTTC.

The rearrangement links TRBV3-1 to TRBJ2-3; the match to TRBD2 covers 8 bases. The V and J ends lost 4 bases and 6 bases, in that order; junction bases with no gene match: 9. CDR1 is LGHDT, CDR2 YNNKEL, per germline (reference sequence). This CDR3 contains 15 residues. CDR3 loop: CASSPGLVVKDTQYF. The CDR3 nucleotides read TGTGCCAGCAGCCCGGGACTAGTAGTCAAGGATACGCAGTATTTT.

The rearrangement uses TRBV5-1 and TRBJ2-5; 9 bases map to TRBD2. The J segment lost 2 bases and the V segment lost 7 bases, leaving 3 bases of the junction unmatched. The CDR3 is 13 residues long. Germline CDR1 is SGHRS and CDR2 is YFSETQ. DNA of the CDR3: TGCGCCAGCGCGGGGGGGCTACAAGAGACCCAGTACTTC. This translates into CASAGGLQETQYF.